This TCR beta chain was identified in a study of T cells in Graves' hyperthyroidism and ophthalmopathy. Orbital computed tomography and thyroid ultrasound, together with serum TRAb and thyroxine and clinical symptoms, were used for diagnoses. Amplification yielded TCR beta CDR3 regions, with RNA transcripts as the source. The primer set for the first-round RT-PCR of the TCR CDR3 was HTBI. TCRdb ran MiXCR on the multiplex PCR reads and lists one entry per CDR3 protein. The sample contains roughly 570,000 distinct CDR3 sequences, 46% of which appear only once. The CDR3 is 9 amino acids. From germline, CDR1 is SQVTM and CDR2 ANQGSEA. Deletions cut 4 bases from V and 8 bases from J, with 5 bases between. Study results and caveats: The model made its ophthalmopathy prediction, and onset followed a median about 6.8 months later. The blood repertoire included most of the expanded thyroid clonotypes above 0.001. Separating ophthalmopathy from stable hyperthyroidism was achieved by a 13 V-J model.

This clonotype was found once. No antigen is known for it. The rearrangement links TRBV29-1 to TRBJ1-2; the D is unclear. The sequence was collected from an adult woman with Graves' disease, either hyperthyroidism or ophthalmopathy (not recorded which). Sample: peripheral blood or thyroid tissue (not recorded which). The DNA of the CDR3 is TGCAGCGTTGTCCCCGGCTACACCTTC. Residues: CSVVPGYTF.